The T cell receptor (beta chain) described here comes from a study of control samples from healthy donors and cancer patients. Sequencing used immunoSEQ multiplex PCR; TCRdb keeps in-frame clones, though not all of them. This repertoire includes about 200,000 clones. The CDR3 covers 13 residues. The germline V gene has CDR1 SQVTM and CDR2 ANQGSEA. V lost 7 bases and J lost 3, with 15 bases in between. Material for sequencing was blood. The chain combines TRBV29-1 with TRBJ1-1; tentatively, D is TRBD1 (6 bases). The source of this sequence is a woman in her twenties or thirties in good health. The CDR3 DNA reads TGCAGCGCGGGGCCGGGGGCTTACACTGAAGCTTTCTTT. This sequence encodes CSAGPGAYTEAFF.